The T cell receptor beta chain under discussion was sequenced for a study of blood T cell repertoires in COVID-19. CDR3 size: 12 residues. Per germline, CDR1 SQVTM and CDR2 ANQGSEA. V lost 6 bases, J lost 12 bases, and 12 bases stayed unmatched. Per the original methods: Quantification of nucleated cells was approximated via reference gene primer amplification. Some clones are missing from TCRdb's copy, which holds only in-frame ones; the method was immunoSEQ multiplex PCR. For V, J and clone size, that table is used; D and trimming come from the DNA. The sample consists of around 300,000 clones, approximately 87% of them appearing once.

The material sequenced was peripheral blood. This chain connects TRBV29-1 to TRBJ1-2; 8 bases align to TRBD1. The source is a woman in her forties or fifties with active or convalescent COVID-19. CDR3 in DNA: TGCAGCGTCTCCGGGACAGGATCTCGGAACACCTTC. This sequence encodes CSVSGTGSRNTF.